Reported below is one T cell receptor (beta chain). Per the study methods: Estimated nucleated cell counts came from reference gene primer amplification. Clones were read by immunoSEQ multiplex PCR, and TCRdb kept only the in-frame ones, dropping some. From that table come the V and J calls and clone size; the DNA was used to work out D and trimming. The profile covers 130,000 or so clones, with over 70% appearing a single time and 2% to 3% taken by the ten largest. This CDR3 region has 14 residues. Germline V gene data show CDR1 as SQVTM and CDR2 as ANQGSEA. V was clipped by 2 bases and J by 7 bases, with 16 bases between them. This specimen comes from a study of blood T cell repertoires in COVID-19. The wider study: In each case, the material was cDNA or gDNA derived from T cells, B-cell-depleted T cells, or PBMCs.

The receptor comes from a man aged 50-60 years with active COVID-19. The specimen sequenced was peripheral blood. The genes are TRBV29-1 and TRBJ2-3; D remains unclear. The chain's CDR3 is CSVELIFPSNTQYF. The DNA of the CDR3 is TGCAGCGTTGAATTGATTTTCCCTTCTAATACGCAGTATTTT.